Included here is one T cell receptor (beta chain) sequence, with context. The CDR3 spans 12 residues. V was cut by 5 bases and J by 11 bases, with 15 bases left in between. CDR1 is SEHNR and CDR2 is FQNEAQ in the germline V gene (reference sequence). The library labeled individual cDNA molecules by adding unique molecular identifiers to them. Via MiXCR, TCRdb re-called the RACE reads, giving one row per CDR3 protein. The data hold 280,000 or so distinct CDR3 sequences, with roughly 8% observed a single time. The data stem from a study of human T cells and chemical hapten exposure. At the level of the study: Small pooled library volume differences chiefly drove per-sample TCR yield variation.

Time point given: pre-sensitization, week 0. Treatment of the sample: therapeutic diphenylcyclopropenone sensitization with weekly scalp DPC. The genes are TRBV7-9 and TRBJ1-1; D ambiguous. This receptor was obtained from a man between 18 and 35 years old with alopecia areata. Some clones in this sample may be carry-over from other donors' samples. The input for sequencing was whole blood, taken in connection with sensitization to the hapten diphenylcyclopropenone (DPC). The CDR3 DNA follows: TGTGCCAGCAGCCTCGAGACGTCTTCGGCTTTCTTT. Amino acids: CASSLETSSAFF.